This T cell receptor beta chain was retrieved from a study of blood T cell repertoires in COVID-19. The repertoire was sequenced with immunoSEQ multiplex PCR; TCRdb's copy has only in-frame clones and lacks some. The sample has some 180,000 clones, around 90% seen once; the top ten hold roughly 21%. The CDR3 extends over 14 amino acids. The germline CDR1 and CDR2 sequences are LGHNT and FRNRAP. Trimming removed 6 bases at V and 0 bases at J, with 11 bases between. This clone has a handful of counts. The receptor comes from a man aged 60 to 69 with active or convalescent COVID-19. V and J are TRBV12-5 and TRBJ1-1; D gene uncertain. The specimen sequenced was peripheral blood. CDR3 sequence reads: CASGPTLVNTEAFF. As DNA, the CDR3 is TGTGCTAGTGGCCCGACCCTAGTGAACACTGAAGCTTTCTTT.